This T cell receptor (beta chain) stems from a study of T cell changes during pregnancy in multiple sclerosis. This CDR3 is built from 14 residues. V dropped 5 bases and J dropped 11; count of bases not matched to a gene: 14. Germline CDR1 is SEHNR and CDR2 is FQNEAQ (reference sequence). Only in-frame clones appear in the TCRdb table, and some are missing; sequencing was by immunoSEQ multiplex PCR. The top ten clones hold 2% to 2.5% of a sample with roughly 90,000 clones, almost 95% of them seen once. The TCR comes from a female donor with multiple sclerosis, enrolled in a pregnancy study. Sequences were derived from peripheral blood, sampled in the third trimester of pregnancy. This sequence joins TRBV7-9 and TRBJ1-1; 7 bases are shared with TRBD1. In DNA, the CDR3 is TGTGCCAGCAGCCCCCAGAGACAGGGAAGTTTGGCTTTCTTT. Its translation: CASSPQRQGSLAFF. Variable domain in full (rest from reference TRBV7-9 and TRBJ1-1): DTGVSQNPRHKITKRGQNVTFRCDPISEHNRLYWYRQTLGQGPEFLTYFQNEAQLEKSRLLSDRFSAERPKGSFSTLEIQRTEQGDSAMYLCASSPQRQGSLAFFGQGTRLTVV.